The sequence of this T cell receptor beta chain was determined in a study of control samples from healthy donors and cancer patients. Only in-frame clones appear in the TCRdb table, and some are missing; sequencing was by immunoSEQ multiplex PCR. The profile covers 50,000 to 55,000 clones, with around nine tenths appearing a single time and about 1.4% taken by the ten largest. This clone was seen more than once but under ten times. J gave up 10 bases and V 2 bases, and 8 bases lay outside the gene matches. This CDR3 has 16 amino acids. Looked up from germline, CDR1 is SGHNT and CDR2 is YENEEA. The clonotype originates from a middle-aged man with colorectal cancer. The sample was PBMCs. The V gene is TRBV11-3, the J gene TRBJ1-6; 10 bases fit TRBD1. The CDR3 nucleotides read TGTGCCAGCAGCTTAAGGACAGGGGGAGGGAAATCACCCCTCCACTTT. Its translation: CASSLRTGGGKSPLHF.